Listed below are T cell receptor beta chains from one sample, sequenced in a study of blood T cell repertoires in COVID-19. Assay used: immunoSEQ multiplex PCR; TCRdb lists only in-frame clones, some missing. The sample has a few hundred thousand clones; 70% to 90% are singletons. The specimen sequenced was peripheral blood. Every receptor here comes from a man aged 55 to 70 who had recovered from COVID-19. Each CDR3 is given without its conserved first and last residue. The D gene is left open where the match is weak.

j_call | d_call | v_call | cdr3_aa
TRBJ2-2 | TRBD1 | TRBV19 | ATNTGVPGELF
TRBJ2-7 | - | TRBV6-5 | ASSPSRGAFDEQY
TRBJ2-5 | - | TRBV12-5 | ASSGRQETQY
TRBJ1-2 | - | TRBV28 | ASTALGDGYT
TRBJ2-1 | TRBD2 | TRBV27 | ASSITSGVGQF
TRBJ2-4 | TRBD2 | TRBV28 | ASRSGGVAKNIQY
TRBJ2-1 | TRBD2 | TRBV4-2 | ASSQASGLAGGYEQF
TRBJ1-1 | - | TRBV4-1 | ASSQVGANTEAF
TRBJ1-3 | TRBD1 | TRBV19 | ASSITSGQGGNTIY
TRBJ2-5 | TRBD2 | TRBV5-1 | ASSFVGGAAETQY
TRBJ2-3 | - | TRBV18 | ASSPDAGDTQY
TRBJ2-5 | TRBD1 | TRBV3-1/TRBV3-2 | ASSPRDRGGQETQY
TRBJ2-5 | - | TRBV7-9 | ASSSDGGGTQY
TRBJ2-5 | TRBD2 | TRBV5-5 | ASSLARGAQY
TRBJ1-5 | - | TRBV7-8 | ASSLGSRGDQPQH
TRBJ2-3 | TRBD2 | TRBV13 | ASSYRLAGVTDTQY
TRBJ2-1 | TRBD2 | TRBV5-1 | ASSFGLAGEQF
TRBJ2-1 | TRBD2 | TRBV10-3 | AISDGGGTHNEQF
TRBJ2-1 | TRBD2 | TRBV6-5 | ASSYTGLAGGEQF
TRBJ1-2 | - | TRBV2 | ASSVGGGYT
TRBJ1-3 | - | TRBV30 | AWRGSGNTIY
TRBJ1-1 | - | TRBV12-3/TRBV12-4 | ASSLTGNTEAF
TRBJ2-7 | TRBD2 | TRBV29-1 | SVGASGGVYEQY
TRBJ2-2 | - | TRBV5-1 | ASTVTVRTGELF
TRBJ1-2 | TRBD1 | TRBV5-6 | ASSKDRNYGYT
TRBJ2-7 | - | TRBV6-5 | ASSYSGSTYEQY
TRBJ2-1 | TRBD1 | TRBV5-1 | ASSLRQGAYNEQF
TRBJ2-7 | - | TRBV2 | ASSASGYEQY
TRBJ1-5 | TRBD1 | TRBV28 | ASSLRDSRNQPQH